The 32 T cell receptor beta chains listed next were all sequenced from one sample in a study of blood T cells in healthy people across ages. A second PCR, run for about 6 to 11 cycles, used a sample-barcoded 5' primer plus a J-beta primer mix. From the 5' RACE reads, TCRdb called clonotypes with MiXCR, one entry per CDR3 protein. The table lists about 1.6 million distinct CDR3 sequences, roughly 32% of them singletons, with 10% to 12% in the top ten. Sequencing input: blood. These receptors were collected from a woman aged 25 to 39 in good health.

This clonotype was seen at least ten times. This sequence joins TRBV12-3 or TRBV12-4 and TRBJ2-1; D is unresolved. The CDR3 has 14 amino acids. The V and J ends lost 3 bases and 0 bases respectively, with 6 bases between them. The CDR3 sequence: CASSLVNSYNEQFF. The CDR3, as DNA: TGTGCCAGCAGTTTGGTAAACTCCTACAATGAGCAGTTCTTC.

As for this clonotype: The CDR3 does not close with the conserved phenylalanine or tryptophan, likely indicating a read error. This chain links TRBV12-3 or TRBV12-4 with TRBJ2-4, with D possibly TRBD2 on 5 matching bases. The DNA matches TRBJ2-7 better at its end, which makes the J call doubtful. This CDR3 is 12 amino acids long. The CDR3 DNA reads TGTGCCAGCGCGGGCAACTCCTACGAGCAGTACTGC. Translating gives CASAGNSYEQYC.

J is TRBJ2-1 and V is TRBV11-3; tentatively, D is TRBD1 (6 bases). Trimming removed 0 bases at V and 5 bases at J, with 14 bases between. Germline values: CDR1 SGHNT, CDR2 YENEEA. The CDR3 is made up of 16 amino acids. CDR3 sequence reads: CASSLEGQGLNNEQFF. CDR3 nucleotide sequence: TGTGCCAGCAGCTTAGAGGGGCAGGGGTTAAACAATGAGCAGTTCTTC. The whole variable domain, filled in from reference TRBV11-3 and TRBJ2-1, reads EAGVVQSPRYKIIEKKQPVAFWCNPISGHNTLYWYLQNLGQGPELLIRYENEEAVDDSQLPKDRFSAERLKGVDSTLKIQPAELGDSAVYLCASSLEGQGLNNEQFFGPGTRLTVL.

This clonotype was seen only a few times. The J gene is TRBJ1-2, the V gene TRBV6-1; no firm D call. The V and J ends lost 0 bases and 4 bases respectively, with 15 bases between them. The germline CDR1 and CDR2 sequences are MNHNS and SASEGT. The CDR3 length is 16 residues. This CDR3 reads CASSEAVGLWGYGYTF. For the CDR3, the DNA is TGTGCCAGCAGTGAAGCGGTCGGGTTATGGGGCTATGGCTACACCTTC.

The sample holds a few counts of this clonotype. The chain joins TRBV6-1 to TRBJ2-7; D not certain. Germline CDR1 reads MNHNS; CDR2 reads SASEGT. The CDR3 is made up of 12 amino acids. Trimming removed 6 bases at V and 2 bases at J, with 8 bases between. The CDR3 region is CASRAQAYEQYF. CDR3 nucleotides: TGTGCCAGCAGGGCTCAGGCCTACGAGCAGTACTTC.

This clonotype was seen only a few times. The chain has TRBV7-3 and TRBJ2-1, with TRBD2 matching 10 bases. Losses at the gene ends were 2 bases for V and 10 bases for J; bases not matched to a gene: 8. This CDR3 is built from 15 residues. CDR1 is SGHTA and CDR2 is FQGTGA in the germline V gene. CDR3: CASSLLGSGRLEQFF. CDR3 in DNA: TGTGCCAGCAGCTTACTAGGTAGCGGGAGGTTGGAGCAGTTCTTC.

The table lists this clonotype with a few counts. The chain links TRBV6-2 or TRBV6-3 to TRBJ1-2; no clear D. CDR3 length: 12 residues. Germline V lookup: CDR1 MNHEY, CDR2 SVGEGT. The ends were cut back, 7 bases at V and 5 bases at J, with 11 bases in the middle. The CDR3 here is CASTGKAYGYTF. CDR3 bases: TGTGCCAGCACCGGGAAGGCTTATGGCTACACCTTC.

The chain uses TRBV20-1 and TRBJ2-1, with TRBD1 matching 11 bases. Trimming took 3 bases from V and 9 from J; bases not matched to a gene: 7. The CDR3 consists of 14 residues. Germline V gene data show CDR1 as DFQATT and CDR2 as SNEGSKA (reference sequence). The CDR3 region is CSAREDRGQGEQFF. CDR3 sequence (DNA): TGCAGTGCTAGGGAGGACAGGGGGCAGGGTGAGCAGTTCTTC.

The chain employs TRBV27 and TRBJ2-5; 8 bases fit TRBD1. Germline values: CDR1 MNHEY, CDR2 SMNVEV (reference sequence). Trimming took 5 bases from V and 4 from J; bases not matched to a gene: 6. This CDR3 is 14 amino acids long. The CDR3 protein is CASSTNRGSETQYF. CDR3 DNA: TGTGCCAGCAGTACGAACAGGGGGTCAGAGACCCAGTACTTC.

The chain recombines TRBV7-3 with TRBJ1-2; no firm D call. The germline gives CDR1 SGHTA, CDR2 FQGTGA. The CDR3 spans 14 residues. Trimming cost V 2 bases and J 8 bases, with 15 bases left between them. CDR3 region: CASSLEGQVTGYTF. The CDR3 DNA is TGTGCCAGCAGCTTAGAGGGTCAGGTCACCGGCTACACCTTC.

This clonotype has more than one count but fewer than ten. This chain joins TRBV7-9 and TRBJ2-1; 9 bases agree with TRBD1. V dropped 5 bases and J dropped 11; count of bases not matched to a gene: 4. Germline CDR1 reads SEHNR; CDR2 reads FQNEAQ (reference sequence). The CDR3 extends over 12 amino acids. CDR3 in amino acids: CASSGQGIKQFF. CDR3 in DNA: TGTGCCAGCAGCGGACAGGGGATAAAGCAGTTCTTC.

V gene TRBV11-2 combines with J gene TRBJ2-1; D not resolved. The CDR3 is 14 residues long. Trimming removed 0 bases at V and 6 bases at J, with 9 bases between. CDR1 is SGHAT and CDR2 is FQNNGV in the germline V gene. The CDR3 bases are TGTGCCAGCAGCTTAGATCTAATGGGCAATGAGCAGTTCTTC. This codes for CASSLDLMGNEQFF.

The V call is TRBV28, the J call TRBJ2-1; 9 bases fit TRBD1. The germline V gene encodes CDR1 MDHEN and CDR2 SYDVKM. V trimming: 1 base; J trimming: 4 bases; junction bases outside the gene matches: 11. The CDR3 contains 18 residues. The CDR3 DNA is TGTGCCAGCAGTTTATTATTTAAGAGGACAGGGGCGTACAATGAGCAGTTCTTC. Translating it yields CASSLLFKRTGAYNEQFF.

This clonotype was counted between two and nine times. This chain connects TRBV6-1 to TRBJ1-4; the D is unclear. V was shortened by 0 bases and J by 0 bases, with 5 bases between the two germline ends. CDR1 and CDR2 from the germline V gene are MNHNS and SASEGT. The CDR3 length is 15 residues. The CDR3 nucleotides read TGTGCCAGCAGTGAAGCTACAGCAACTAATGAAAAACTGTTTTTT. Protein: CASSEATATNEKLFF.

This clonotype was detected only a few times. The junction departs from germline at one end; a sequencing error may be responsible. The V gene is TRBV20-1, the J gene TRBJ2-1; D possibly corresponds to TRBD1 (5 bases). CDR3 length: 11 amino acids. Germline V gene data show CDR1 as DFQATT and CDR2 as SNEGSKA (reference sequence). CDR3 sequence: CSATGYSEQFF. CDR3 nucleotide sequence: TGCAGTGCTACAGGGTACAGTGAGCAGTTCTTC.

V is TRBV20-1 and J is TRBJ1-5; D not certain. The CDR3 has 14 amino acids. Germline-derived CDR1 and CDR2 are DFQATT and SNEGSKA (reference sequence). V was shortened by 0 bases and J by 0 bases, with 6 bases between the two germline ends. The CDR3 here is CSARDQVSNQPQHF. CDR3 bases: TGCAGTGCTAGAGATCAGGTTAGCAATCAGCCCCAGCATTTT.

The chain carries TRBV20-1 and TRBJ2-5; 8 bases line up with TRBD1. Gene TRBJ2-7 matches the end of the DNA better, so the J call may be wrong. This CDR3 comprises 15 residues. Germline values: CDR1 DFQATT, CDR2 SNEGSKA (reference sequence). The CDR3 DNA reads as TGCAGTGCTAGAGATAACGGGACAGGTGCCTACGAGCAGTACTTC. This gives the protein CSARDNGTGAYEQYF.

This clonotype showed up just a few times. The V gene is TRBV9, the J gene TRBJ2-3; perhaps D is TRBD1 or TRBD2 (5 bases each). V gave up 0 bases and J gave up 6 bases, with 14 bases separating them. CDR1 is SGDLS, CDR2 YYNGEE, per germline. The CDR3 is 15 residues long. In nucleotides, the CDR3 is TGTGCCAGCAGCGTAGCGGGGCCTCCCCGGGATACGCAGTATTTT. Protein: CASSVAGPPRDTQYF.

The chain links TRBV29-1 to TRBJ2-7; tentative D call: TRBD1 (6 bases). V lost 6 bases and J 5 bases, leaving 17 bases between the germline ends. Per the germline V gene, CDR1 is SQVTM and CDR2 is ANQGSEA. The CDR3 covers 13 residues. CDR3 sequence reads: CSVHQDSRDEQYF. The CDR3 bases are TGCAGCGTCCATCAGGACAGCAGGGACGAGCAGTACTTC.

This clonotype was picked up a small number of times. The chain's CDR3 is CASSPAGHFNSPLHF. CDR3 coding DNA: TGCGCCAGCAGCCCGGCGGGACATTTTAATTCACCCCTCCACTTT. The genes are TRBV5-1 and TRBJ1-6; D may be TRBD1 (6 bases). The CDR3 loop spans 15 amino acids. Trimming took 4 bases from V and 6 from J, leaving 14 bases between them. Germline V lookup: CDR1 SGHRS, CDR2 YFSETQ.

About this clonotype itself: Its ends do not fully match the called genes, so a read error is possible. V is TRBV7-2 and J is TRBJ2-2; tentatively, D is TRBD2 (5 bases). The germline gives CDR1 SGHTA, CDR2 FQGNSA. The CDR3 has 16 residues. CDR3 sequence reads: CASSLALLVNTGELFF. CDR3 in DNA: TGCGCCAGCAGCTTAGCGCTTCTGGTAAACACCGGGGAGCTGTTTTTT.

This clonotype occurred a few times. J is TRBJ2-1 and V is TRBV20-1; 9 bases fit TRBD2. V lost 3 bases, J lost 5 bases, and 2 bases stayed unmatched. CDR3 size: 13 residues. Germline-derived CDR1 and CDR2 are DFQATT and SNEGSKA (reference sequence). The CDR3 coding sequence is TGCAGTGCTAGGCGGGGGGGGGACAATGAGCAGTTCTTC. Protein sequence: CSARRGGDNEQFF.

This clonotype was detected a few times. The gene calls are TRBV6-2 or TRBV6-3 and TRBJ2-5; 11 bases match TRBD1. Germline V gene data show CDR1 as MNHEY and CDR2 as SVGEGT. The CDR3 extends over 13 amino acids. V lost 5 bases, J lost 11 bases, and 7 bases stayed unmatched. The CDR3 nucleotides read TGTGCCAGCAGTCCCGGGACAGGGGGGAAGCAGTACTTC. Translated, it gives CASSPGTGGKQYF.

Ten or more counts support this clonotype. J is TRBJ2-5 and V is TRBV4-2; no clear D gene. V was cut by 5 bases and J by 2 bases, with 9 bases left in between. From germline, CDR1 is LGHNA and CDR2 YNFKEQ. The CDR3 has 13 amino acids. The CDR3 DNA is TGTGCCAGCAGCTCAGTCCGACAAGAGACCCAGTACTTC. Its translation is CASSSVRQETQYF.

CDR3 sequence reads: CSVEQAWGTQYF. CDR3 coding DNA: TGCAGCGTCGAACAGGCTTGGGGGACCCAGTACTTC. The V call is TRBV29-1, the J call TRBJ2-5; TRBD1 might be the D (5 bases). This CDR3 is built from 12 residues. V dropped 6 bases and J dropped 7 bases, with 15 bases sitting between them. Germline CDR1 is SQVTM and CDR2 is ANQGSEA.

In the case of this clonotype: The junction shows a germline mismatch at one end, possibly a read error. This chain connects TRBV5-4 to TRBJ1-2, with D perhaps matching TRBD1 (5 bases). The CDR3 extends over 16 amino acids. CDR1 and CDR2 (germline): SGHNT, YYREEE (reference sequence). The CDR3 nucleotides read TGTGTCAGCAGCTTGGGGTTGGGCCAGGACATCAATGGCTACACCTTC. It specifies CVSSLGLGQDINGYTF. Combining the CDR3 with reference TRBV5-4 and TRBJ1-2 gives the whole variable domain ETGVTQSPTHLIKTRGQQVTLRCSSQSGHNTVSWYQQALGQGPQFIFQYYREEENGRGNFPPRFSGLQFPNYSSELNVNALELDDSALYLCVSSLGLGQDINGYTFGSGTRLTVV.

This clonotype was seen more than once but under ten times. The V call is TRBV3-1, the J call TRBJ1-2; D unclear. Trimming left V 1 base short and J 9 bases short, with 12 bases between. The CDR3 runs to 13 residues. The germline V gene encodes CDR1 LGHDT and CDR2 YNNKEL (reference sequence). In DNA, the CDR3 is TGTGCCAGCAGCCAAGCTCTGGCGATGAGCTACACCTTC. Translating it yields CASSQALAMSYTF.

The V call is TRBV7-8, the J call TRBJ2-1, with 8 bases lining up with TRBD2. Trimming cost V 5 bases and J 1 base; bases outside gene matches: 7. This CDR3 region has 16 residues. Germline V gene lookup returns CDR1 SGHVS and CDR2 FQNEAQ. The CDR3 DNA is TGTGCCAGCAGCACGAGCGGGAGTAGTTCCTACAATGAGCAGTTCTTC. It translates to CASSTSGSSSYNEQFF.

This clonotype has more than one count but fewer than ten. This chain links TRBV4-1 with TRBJ2-1; no reliable D call. Germline V gene lookup returns CDR1 MGHRA and CDR2 YSYEKL. The ends were cut back, 0 bases at V and 0 bases at J, with 9 bases in the middle. CDR3 size: 16 residues. The CDR3: CASSQEARSSYNEQFF. Written as DNA, the CDR3 is TGCGCCAGCAGCCAAGAAGCGCGTAGCTCCTACAATGAGCAGTTCTTC.

This clonotype was detected only a few times. The chain carries TRBV5-1 and TRBJ2-1; 7 bases are shared with TRBD1. The CDR3 totals 13 residues. The germline V gene has CDR1 SGHRS and CDR2 YFSETQ. V lost 2 bases, J lost 9 bases, and 5 bases stayed unmatched. The CDR3 DNA sequence: TGCGCCAGCAGCTTTAGGGGGCGCAGTGAGCAGTTCTTC. Translation gives CASSFRGRSEQFF.

This clonotype was seen once. The J gene is TRBJ1-1, the V gene TRBV7-3, with 10 bases that match TRBD1. Per germline, CDR1 SGHTA and CDR2 FQGTGA. J gave up 13 bases and V 5 bases, and 7 bases lay outside the gene matches. The CDR3 has 12 amino acids. The CDR3 DNA reads as TGTGCCAGCAGCGGGAGGGACAGGGGAGTTTTCTTT. Its protein is CASSGRDRGVFF.

This clonotype was found a few times. The chain carries TRBV20-1 and TRBJ2-7; 11 nucleotides line up with TRBD1. Unmatched junction bases numbered 11, after V lost 5 bases and J lost 5 bases. The CDR3 has 15 residues. In germline, CDR1 is DFQATT, CDR2 SNEGSKA (reference sequence). The CDR3 is CSARSGTGGSNEQYF. CDR3 DNA: TGCAGTGCTCGCTCCGGGACAGGGGGGAGCAACGAGCAGTACTTC.